The clone carrying this TCR beta chain was detected a few times. This sample was taken from a study of cytomegalovirus exposure and HLA in healthy donors. A multiplex PCR was run with 60 Vbeta primers and 13 Jbeta primers. The method was immunoSEQ multiplex PCR; TCRdb's version includes in-frame clones alone and lacks a portion of them. Of over 100,000 clones detected, around 9.1% appear once; the ten largest clones hold about 5%. Trimming took off 6 bases at V and 5 bases at J, with 9 bases between the two ends. CDR1 is MNHNS, CDR2 SASEGT, per germline. This CDR3 spans 12 amino acids. This sequence joins TRBV6-1 and TRBJ2-3, with a weak D call TRBD1 (6 bases). The source of this sequence is a man aged 35 to 55 in good health and CMV-seropositive. What was sequenced was PBMCs. The CDR3 DNA reads TGTGCCAGCAGACAGGGTCGAGATACGCAGTATTTT. The encoded protein is CASRQGRDTQYF.